This TCR beta chain came from a study of technical replicates of blood from a few donors. CDR1 SGHAT and CDR2 FQDESV come from the germline V gene (reference sequence). V lost 0 bases, J lost 4 bases, and 7 bases lay in between. This CDR3 has 14 residues. Clones were read by immunoSEQ multiplex PCR, and TCRdb kept only the in-frame ones, dropping some. The sample includes around 85,000 clones, 94% of them seen just once. The rearrangement joins TRBV11-1 to TRBJ2-1; maybe TRBD2 (6 bases). This sequence was found in a human donor in good health. Sequencing was performed on T cells isolated from PBMCs. The CDR3 spells CASSLAGGYNEQFF. The CDR3 DNA is TGTGCCAGCAGCTTAGCGGGAGGATACAATGAGCAGTTCTTC.